The 8 T cell receptor beta chains presented below share a single source sample, sequenced in a study of blood T cell repertoires in COVID-19. Assay: immunoSEQ multiplex PCR; the TCRdb copy retains only in-frame clones and omits some. This sample has roughly 140,000 clones; about 89% occur once, and the top ten carry over 9%. Sample: PBMCs or T cells enriched from blood (not recorded which). The receptors shown here come from a man in his fifties or sixties who had recovered from COVID-19.

This clone was counted a single time. The CDR3: CASSPPFDTEAFF. DNA for the CDR3: TGCGCCAGCAGCCCCCCCTTCGACACTGAAGCTTTCTTT. The chain recombines TRBV5-1 with TRBJ1-1, with D unresolved. The CDR3 totals 13 residues. Between the trimmed V and J ends, which lost 4 bases and 3 bases, there was a span of 10 bases. Germline assignment: CDR1 SGHRS and CDR2 YFSETQ.

This clone was seen just once. The chain is built from TRBV5-6 and TRBJ2-5, with 10 bases lining up with TRBD2. Trimming at V came to 1 base and at J to 1 base, leaving 4 bases not matched to a gene. The CDR3 consists of 16 residues. Germline values: CDR1 SGHDT, CDR2 YYEEEE. The CDR3 DNA sequence: TGTGCCAGCAGCTTGAGGGGGACTAGCGCCCAAGAGACCCAGTACTTC. Amino acids: CASSLRGTSAQETQYF.

This chain connects TRBV14 to TRBJ1-1; D unclear. The germline gives CDR1 SGHDN, CDR2 FVKESK. The length of the CDR3 is 17 residues. V shed 2 bases and J shed 1 base, with 17 bases lying between them. The CDR3 DNA reads as TGTGCCAGCAGCCAAATCGAGGTCACTCTGGGGAACACTGAAGCTTTCTTT. Its translation: CASSQIEVTLGNTEAFF. The full variable domain, with the rest looked up from reference TRBV14 and TRBJ1-1, is EAGVTQFPSHSVIEKGQTVTLRCDPISGHDNLYWYRRVMGKEIKFLLHFVKESKQDESGMPNNRFLAERTGGTYSTLKVQPAELEDSGVYFCASSQIEVTLGNTEAFFGQGTRLTVV.

The gene calls are TRBV6-5 and TRBJ1-1; D is possibly TRBD1 (5 bases). Trimming took 7 bases from V and 7 from J, leaving 10 bases between them. The germline gives CDR1 MNHEY, CDR2 SVGAGI. This CDR3 has 11 residues. The CDR3 loop reads CASTNGGEAFF. CDR3 nucleotide sequence: TGTGCCAGCACCAACGGGGGTGAAGCTTTCTTT.

V and J are TRBV28 and TRBJ1-5, with D possibly matching TRBD1 (6 bases). CDR1 and CDR2 from the germline V gene are MDHEN and SYDVKM. V was trimmed by 3 bases and J by 10 bases, leaving 13 bases between them. There are 13 residues in the CDR3. Here the CDR3 reads CASSLTGPFPQHF. The CDR3 DNA is TGTGCCAGCAGTTTGACAGGTCCATTCCCCCAGCATTTT.

The J gene is TRBJ1-6, the V gene TRBV28; weak D call: TRBD1 (5 bases). CDR3 length: 17 residues. Between the trimmed V and J ends, which lost 3 bases and 0 bases, there was a span of 12 bases. CDR1 and CDR2 from the germline V gene are MDHEN and SYDVKM. In nucleotides, the CDR3 is TGTGCCAGCAGTTTTGAACGGGGGAGCTCCTATAATTCACCCCTCCACTTT. Translated: CASSFERGSSYNSPLHF. The variable domain in full, with the rest retrieved from reference TRBV28 and TRBJ1-6, is DVKVTQSSRYLVKRTGEKVFLECVQDMDHENMFWYRQDPGLGLRLIYFSYDVKMKEKGDIPEGYSVSREKKERFSLILESASTNQTSMYLCASSFERGSSYNSPLHFGNGTRLTVT.

The chain couples TRBV24-1 to TRBJ2-1; TRBD2 aligns across 12 bases. Trimming cost V 1 base and J 6 bases; bases outside gene matches: 6. The CDR3 has 17 residues. Looked up from germline, CDR1 is KGHDR and CDR2 is SFDVKD. CDR3 coding DNA: TGTGCCACCAGTGATTTTAAGACTAGCGGGAGAGGCAATGAGCAGTTCTTC. This gives the protein CATSDFKTSGRGNEQFF.

The V call is TRBV9, the J call TRBJ2-1, with a tentative D call TRBD2 (6 bases). Deletions cut 1 base from V and 1 base from J, with 9 bases between. In germline, CDR1 is SGDLS, CDR2 YYNGEE. CDR3 length: 15 residues. This CDR3 reads CASSVLLASYNEQFF. Here the CDR3 DNA reads TGTGCCAGCAGCGTACTCCTAGCGTCCTACAATGAGCAGTTCTTC.